This is a list of T cell receptor beta chains from one sample in a study of cytomegalovirus exposure and HLA in healthy donors. Measured with immunoSEQ multiplex PCR; TCRdb has only the in-frame clones, and not every one. The table records 150,000 or so clones, roughly 70% of them present only once. Material: PBMCs. These receptors came from a man aged 18 to 29 in good health and CMV-seropositive. The CDR3 runs from the conserved cysteine through the conserved F or W. The D gene is left open where the match is weak. Only some rows state a clone size, as once, few, many or a class for expanded clones.

v_gene	d_gene	abundance	j_gene	CDR3nt	CDR3aa
TRBV2	TRBD1	.	TRBJ1-1	TGTGCCAGCACCGGCGACAGGGTCCCTGAAGCTTTCTTT	CASTGDRVPEAFF
TRBV6-5	.	.	TRBJ1-6	TGTGCCAGCAGTTACTCGCGGGGGAACGGCTCCCCCCTCCACTTT	CASSYSRGNGSPLHF
TRBV28	.	few	TRBJ1-1	TGTGCCAGCAGTTCCCTTATGAACACTGAAGCTTTCTTT	CASSSLMNTEAFF
TRBV14	.	.	TRBJ1-4	TGTGCCAGCAGCCAAGATCTTACGGGCGGGAAACTGTTTTTT	CASSQDLTGGKLFF
TRBV30	TRBD2	.	TRBJ2-5	TGTGCCTGGGAGGGCGGGACTAGCGGGAGAGAGACCCAGTACTTC	CAWEGGTSGRETQYF
TRBV18	.	.	TRBJ1-5	TGTGCCAGCTCACCCCAAGAAACAGGGTTGGCCAGGCCCCAGCATTTT	CASSPQETGLARPQHF
TRBV5-1	.	few	TRBJ1-1	TGCGCCAGCAGATTCGACGTCGGGGGTGAAGCTTTCTTT	CASRFDVGGEAFF
TRBV18	.	.	TRBJ1-1	TGTGCCAGCTCGTACTTTCAGGATTTGAACACTGAAGCTTTCTTT	CASSYFQDLNTEAFF
TRBV28	TRBD1	few	TRBJ2-7	TGTGCCAGCAGTCGGGACAGCTCCTACGAGCAGTACTTC	CASSRDSSYEQYF
TRBV28	.	.	TRBJ2-1	TGTGCCAGCAGTTCACTAGGGGGCTCCTACAATGAGCAGTTCTTC	CASSSLGGSYNEQFF
TRBV19	TRBD1	few	TRBJ1-2	TGTGCCAGTAGTCGGGCGGGACAGGTGTACTATGGCTACACCTTC	CASSRAGQVYYGYTF
TRBV19	TRBD1	.	TRBJ1-3	TGTGCCAGTAGATCCGCCACAGGGGGGAGAAACACCATATATTTT	CASRSATGGRNTIYF
TRBV6-6	TRBD2	once	TRBJ2-1	TGTGCCAGCAGTTACGGACTAGCCAAGAATGAGCAGTTCTTC	CASSYGLAKNEQFF
TRBV5-1	.	.	TRBJ2-1	TGCGCCAGCAGCAAGGACCTGGGGGGACTTTCCTACAATGAGCAGTTCTTC	CASSKDLGGLSYNEQFF
TRBV7-8	TRBD1	few	TRBJ1-1	TGTGCCAGCAGCTTAGGGACAGGGGTATACACTGAAGCTTTCTTT	CASSLGTGVYTEAFF
TRBV6-1	TRBD1	.	TRBJ2-6	TGTGCCAGCCAAACAGGGGCGCGAGGGGCCAACGTCCTGACTTTC	CASQTGARGANVLTF
TRBV5-1	.	.	TRBJ2-7	TGCGCCAGCAGCTTGGCCGTGACAGGTTCCTACGAGCAGTACTTC	CASSLAVTGSYEQYF
TRBV19	.	once	TRBJ1-2	TGTGCCAGTAGTATAGACATACAGGGAGCGCGTGGCTACACCTTC	CASSIDIQGARGYTF
TRBV6-5	TRBD1	.	TRBJ1-5	TGTGCCACCGGACAGGGTCGACAGCCCCAGCATTTT	CATGQGRQPQHF
TRBV19	TRBD2	.	TRBJ2-1	TGTGCCAGTAGTTCACCCCCGGGACTAGCGAATAATGAGCAGTTCTTC	CASSSPPGLANNEQFF
TRBV5-1	.	.	TRBJ1-4	TGCGCCAGCAGCGTTACAGCGGCGGGCCAGGAAAAACTGTTTTTT	CASSVTAAGQEKLFF
TRBV6-1	TRBD1	once	TRBJ1-1	TGTGCCAGCAGTGGGGGACAGGGGGCAATGAACACTGAAGCTTTCTTT	CASSGGQGAMNTEAFF
TRBV7-9	TRBD2	.	TRBJ2-1	TGTGCCAGCAGCTTTCCCATTAGCGGGAGGGCGGATGAGCAGTTCTTC	CASSFPISGRADEQFF
TRBV9	TRBD2	.	TRBJ2-7	TGTGCCAGCAGCGTAGGGGGAGGGACCCACGAGCAGTACTTC	CASSVGGGTHEQYF
TRBV28	.	.	TRBJ1-2	TGTGCCAGCAGCACCGGGGGGGGCTATGGCTACACCTTC	CASSTGGGYGYTF
TRBV7-9	.	once	TRBJ2-7	TGTGCCAGCAGCTTAGGGAGGGAGCAGTACTTC	CASSLGREQYF
TRBV7-9	.	.	TRBJ1-6	TGTGCCAGCAGCCCCCAGAAGCGCGCAGGGCGGTTCTATAATTCACCCCTCCACTTT	CASSPQKRAGRFYNSPLHF
TRBV28	.	.	TRBJ1-4	TGTGCCAGCAGTATTCAGGGCCCTGAAAAACTGTTTTTT	CASSIQGPEKLFF
TRBV5-1	.	.	TRBJ2-7	TGCGCCAGCAGCTTGGCCAGGAGACAGGTGATCTACGAGCAGTACTTC	CASSLARRQVIYEQYF
TRBV6-5	TRBD1	.	TRBJ1-1	TGTGCCAGCAGGAAACAGGGGGCCAGAACTGAAGCTTTCTTT	CASRKQGARTEAFF
TRBV5-1	.	.	TRBJ2-3	TGCGCCAGCAGCCCCGTGGGGGCCGGAGGCGCAGATACGCAGTATTTT	CASSPVGAGGADTQYF
TRBV5-4	.	.	TRBJ1-1	TGTGCCAGCAGCTTGGTCCCCCCTATGGCTGAAGCTTTCTTT	CASSLVPPMAEAFF
TRBV2	.	few	TRBJ1-5	TGTGCCAGCAGTGAATCTCCTCCTCAGCCCCAGCATTTT	CASSESPPQPQHF
TRBV28	.	few	TRBJ1-4	TGTGCCAGCAGCCCAGGACAGTCGGGTAATGAAAAACTGTTTTTT	CASSPGQSGNEKLFF
TRBV7-9	TRBD1	.	TRBJ1-5	TGTGCCAGCAGCTTAGGCACAGGGGGCAATCTTCAGCCCCAGCATTTT	CASSLGTGGNLQPQHF
TRBV27	TRBD1	.	TRBJ1-4	TGTGCCAGCAGTTTAAAGACAGGGGTGAATGGAGAAAAACTGTTTTTT	CASSLKTGVNGEKLFF
TRBV5-1	.	.	TRBJ2-3	TGCGCCAGCAGTAGATGGAGACCGGATACGAATGAAGATACGCAGTATTTT	CASSRWRPDTNEDTQYF
TRBV5-1	TRBD1	.	TRBJ1-6	TGCGCCAGCAGCTTACAACAGGGGAGGTCCTATAATTCACCCCTCCACTTT	CASSLQQGRSYNSPLHF
TRBV5-1	.	.	TRBJ2-7	TGCGCCAGCAGCAAAGACACCACCCTCTTTTACGAGCAGTACTTC	CASSKDTTLFYEQYF
TRBV5-1	TRBD2	.	TRBJ2-1	TGCGCCAGCACCAGGACTAGCGTCAATGAGCAGTTCTTC	CASTRTSVNEQFF
TRBV7-2	TRBD2	.	TRBJ2-2	TGTGCCAGCAGCTTCACTAGCGGGTTCACCGGGGAGCTGTTTTTT	CASSFTSGFTGELFF
TRBV7-8	.	.	TRBJ2-6	TGTGCCAGCAGCCGTCCCGGACTGGACCTCTCTGGGGCCAACGTCCTGACTTTC	CASSRPGLDLSGANVLTF
TRBV5-4	TRBD1	.	TRBJ1-1	TGTGCCAGCAGCTTGGCGACGATACAGGGGGCGCAAGGGGCTTTCTTT	CASSLATIQGAQGAFF
TRBV5-1	TRBD2	.	TRBJ2-7	TGCGCCAGCAGCTCGGGACTAGCGGGAACCTACGAGCAGTACTTC	CASSSGLAGTYEQYF
TRBV6-5	TRBD1	few	TRBJ1-2	TGTGCCAGCGGGGACAGGGGTTCCCTGAACTATGGCTACACCTTC	CASGDRGSLNYGYTF
TRBV9	TRBD2	few	TRBJ2-5	TGTGCCAGCAGCATGAGACTAGCGGGGTACCAAGAGACCCAGTACTTC	CASSMRLAGYQETQYF
TRBV7-9	.	.	TRBJ2-2	TGTGCCAGCAGCCTACTCCTTTCGAACACCGGGGAGCTGTTTTTT	CASSLLLSNTGELFF
TRBV6-1	.	.	TRBJ2-7	TGTGCCAGCATGTTAGGACAAAAGTACTTC	CASMLGQKYF
TRBV4-2	.	.	TRBJ2-5	TGTGCCAGCGGGGAAGGGTCAGGGGAGACCCAGTACTTC	CASGEGSGETQYF